A single sample gave rise to the 19 T cell receptor beta chains below, sequenced in a study of OX40 agonist ivuxolimab in advanced cancers. Profiling relied on immunoSEQ multiplex PCR, and the TCRdb table lists in-frame clones only, not all of them. The sample includes over 60,000 clones, 80% to 90% of them seen just once. The sample here was CD4+ or CD8+ T cells sorted from blood, taken in a trial of the OX40 agonist ivuxolimab. The receptor set was obtained from an adult with an advanced solid tumor such as melanoma, head and neck, liver or kidney cancer.

J is TRBJ1-2 and V is TRBV7-9; maybe TRBD1 (5 bases). CDR3 length: 17 residues. Germline CDR1 SEHNR, CDR2 FQNEAQ (reference sequence). The V end lost 5 bases, the J end lost 3 bases, and 22 bases lay between the germline ends. CDR3 bases: TGTGCCAGCAGCAAAGGAATAGGCAGGGTCTCTGACTATGGCTACACCTTC. Amino acids: CASSKGIGRVSDYGYTF.

This rearrangement joins TRBV7-9 to TRBJ1-6; unclear D gene. Per the germline V gene, CDR1 is SEHNR and CDR2 is FQNEAQ (reference sequence). The CDR3 sequence is 14 residues long. Trimming removed 0 bases at V and 8 bases at J, with 8 bases between. The CDR3 protein is CASSLALTDSPLHF. In DNA, the CDR3 is TGTGCCAGCAGCTTAGCCCTGACGGATTCACCCCTCCACTTT.

This clone was recorded a few times. This sequence joins TRBV11-2 and TRBJ2-1; D might be TRBD1 (5 bases). V gave up 2 bases and J gave up 4 bases, with 18 bases separating them. Germline assignment: CDR1 SGHAT and CDR2 FQNNGV. The CDR3 length is 17 residues. The CDR3 DNA follows: TGTGCCAGCAGCTTAAGGACGCAGGGATACCTTTACAATGAGCAGTTCTTC. It specifies CASSLRTQGYLYNEQFF.

The chain is built from TRBV6-5 and TRBJ1-1; D not resolved. Trimming removed 4 bases from V and 3 bases from J, with 6 bases in between. Germline values: CDR1 MNHEY, CDR2 SVGAGI. The CDR3 extends over 12 amino acids. This CDR3 reads CASSSWDTEAFF. The DNA for the CDR3 is TGTGCCAGCAGTTCATGGGACACTGAAGCTTTCTTT.

The rearrangement uses TRBV18 and TRBJ1-2, with 9 positions matching TRBD1. Germline values: CDR1 KGHSH, CDR2 LQKENI. The CDR3 sequence is 16 residues long. V trimming: 0 bases; J trimming: 5 bases; junction bases outside the gene matches: 7. The CDR3 spells CASSPPNRGRDYGYTF. The CDR3 DNA reads as TGTGCCAGCTCACCACCTAACAGGGGGCGAGATTATGGCTACACCTTC.

This clone occurred once. The chain joins TRBV19 to TRBJ1-1; D not resolved. The length of the CDR3 is 13 residues. CDR1 is LNHDA and CDR2 is SQIVND in the germline V gene (reference sequence). Trimming removed 4 bases at V and 1 base at J, with 7 bases between. The CDR3, as DNA: TGTGCCAGTAGTACACCACCGAACACTGAAGCTTTCTTT. As protein: CASSTPPNTEAFF.

V gene TRBV5-1 combines with J gene TRBJ2-5; 12 positions agree with TRBD2. CDR3 size: 20 residues. CDR1 SGHRS and CDR2 YFSETQ come from the germline V gene. Trimming cost V 3 bases and J 7 bases; bases outside gene matches: 22. The DNA of the CDR3 is TGCGCCAGCAGCTCCGATCCCCGGACTAGCGGGGAGGAGCAAGGGGGGACCCAGTACTTC. It translates to CASSSDPRTSGEEQGGTQYF.

This chain joins TRBV23-1 and TRBJ2-7; the D gene is possibly TRBD1 (5 bases). TRBV23-1 carries the ORF label, with uncertain function. CDR3 length equals 16 residues. Trimming removed 3 bases from V and 5 bases from J, with 20 bases in between. CDR3 coding DNA: TGCGCCAGCAGTCAGGGGCCTTGGCCCACCCAGGACGAGCAGTACTTC. Translating gives CASSQGPWPTQDEQYF.

This clone has just one count. The chain carries TRBV7-9 and TRBJ2-7; the D call may be TRBD1 or TRBD2 (6 bases each). The CDR3 extends over 16 amino acids. V was shortened by 5 bases and J by 3 bases, with 20 bases between the two germline ends. Germline V gene data show CDR1 as SEHNR and CDR2 as FQNEAQ (reference sequence). Written as DNA, the CDR3 is TGTGCCAGCAGCCCCATGGGGGGCGCTTCATACTACGAGCAGTACTTC. It yields the protein CASSPMGGASYYEQYF.

This clone was recorded a few times. The chain couples TRBV29-1 to TRBJ2-1, with 7 bases aligning to TRBD1. With V trimmed by 1 base and J by 6 bases, 12 bases remained unmatched. CDR3 length equals 16 residues. The germline gives CDR1 SQVTM, CDR2 ANQGSEA. The CDR3 loop reads CSVEGRSNTGANEQFF. In nucleotides, the CDR3 is TGCAGCGTTGAAGGGAGGTCCAATACAGGGGCCAATGAGCAGTTCTTC.

This sequence joins TRBV11-1 and TRBJ1-2; possible D gene TRBD1, 5 bases. CDR3 size: 14 residues. The germline V gene has CDR1 SGHAT and CDR2 FQDESV (reference sequence). Trimming left V 2 bases short and J 6 bases short, with 13 bases between. DNA of the CDR3: TGTGCCAGCAGCTTAACTATCTTACAGGATGGCTACACCTTC. This codes for CASSLTILQDGYTF.

The genes are TRBV29-1 and TRBJ1-5, with 7 positions matching TRBD1. Germline V gene lookup returns CDR1 SQVTM and CDR2 ANQGSEA. CDR3 length equals 13 residues. The V gene end was trimmed by 4 bases and the J gene end by 3 bases; junction bases not matched to a gene: 3. The CDR3 spells CSVVQGSNQPQHF. The CDR3 DNA sequence: TGCAGCGTTGTACAGGGGTCCAATCAGCCCCAGCATTTT.

This clone is a singleton in its sample. The rearrangement joins TRBV7-8 to TRBJ2-7; D may be TRBD1 or TRBD2 (5 bases each). Germline V gene sequence: CDR1 SGHVS, CDR2 FQNEAQ. The CDR3 is 14 residues long. Trimming removed 7 bases from V and 2 bases from J, with 15 bases in between. CDR3 residues: CASTRYGDPYEQYF. CDR3 coding DNA: TGTGCCAGCACCCGCTACGGGGACCCCTACGAGCAGTACTTC. The variable domain in full, completed from reference TRBV7-8 and TRBJ2-7, reads GAGVSQSPRYKVAKRGQDVALRCDPISGHVSLFWYQQALGQGPEFLTYFQNEAQLDKSGLPSDRFFAERPEGSVSTLKIQRTQQEDSAVYLCASTRYGDPYEQYFGPGTRLTVT.

The chain is built from TRBV2 and TRBJ1-5; TRBD1 agrees at 7 bases. With 7 bases clipped from V and 0 bases from J, the junction kept 3 bases outside the gene matches. Germline loops: CDR1 SNHLY, CDR2 FYNNEI. The CDR3 sequence is 14 residues long. The chain's CDR3 is CASNNRGSNQPQHF. As DNA, the CDR3 is TGTGCCAGCAACAACAGGGGTAGCAATCAGCCCCAGCATTTT. Complete variable domain (other parts from reference TRBV2 and TRBJ1-5): EPEVTQTPSHQVTQMGQEVILRCVPISNHLYFYWYRQILGQKVEFLVSFYNNEISEKSEIFDDQFSVERPDGSNFTLKIRSTKLEDSAMYFCASNNRGSNQPQHFGDGTRLSIL.

The V gene is TRBV27, the J gene TRBJ2-2; possibly TRBD2 for D (5 bases). The V gene lost 0 bases and the J gene lost 5 bases, with 10 bases spanning the gap. The CDR3 is 15 amino acids. Germline loops: CDR1 MNHEY, CDR2 SMNVEV (reference sequence). This CDR3 is CASSLSSAITGELFF. CDR3 DNA sequence: TGTGCCAGCAGTTTATCTAGCGCCATTACCGGGGAGCTGTTTTTT.

Notes on this clone: The same CDR3 also results from other DNA sequences found in this sample. This chain uses TRBV29-1 with TRBJ1-1; tentatively, D is TRBD1 (6 bases). Deletions cut 3 bases from V and 5 bases from J, with 16 bases between. The germline V gene encodes CDR1 SQVTM and CDR2 ANQGSEA. The CDR3 spans 14 residues. CDR3 bases: TGCAGCGTTGAGGTTGCAGGGGTAGGAACTGAAGCTTTCTTT. Protein: CSVEVAGVGTEAFF.

This chain links TRBV2 with TRBJ1-6; perhaps TRBD1 as D (5 bases). The CDR3 has 20 residues. Germline V CDR1 and CDR2: SNHLY, FYNNEI. The germline V and J ends were trimmed by 6 bases and 6 bases, with 30 bases remaining between them. The CDR3 region has the DNA TGTGCCAGCAGCCAACGAGGGGCGGGTGACGGACCCCTAACTAATTCACCCCTCCACTTT. Its protein product is CASSQRGAGDGPLTNSPLHF. The full variable domain, with the rest looked up from reference TRBV2 and TRBJ1-6, is EPEVTQTPSHQVTQMGQEVILRCVPISNHLYFYWYRQILGQKVEFLVSFYNNEISEKSEIFDDQFSVERPDGSNFTLKIRSTKLEDSAMYFCASSQRGAGDGPLTNSPLHFGNGTRLTVT.

This clone was detected only a few times. The genes are TRBV5-4 and TRBJ1-1; no reliable D call. CDR1 is SGHNT and CDR2 is YYREEE in the germline V gene (reference sequence). Trimming cost V 0 bases and J 1 base, with 4 bases left between them. The CDR3 runs 13 residues. DNA for the CDR3: TGTGCCAGCAGCTTGGCGGGGAACACTGAAGCTTTCTTT. Protein: CASSLAGNTEAFF. Full variable domain (missing parts from reference TRBV5-4 and TRBJ1-1): ETGVTQSPTHLIKTRGQQVTLRCSSQSGHNTVSWYQQALGQGPQFIFQYYREEENGRGNFPPRFSGLQFPNYSSELNVNALELDDSALYLCASSLAGNTEAFFGQGTRLTVV.

The genes are TRBV10-3 and TRBJ2-2, with a tentative D call TRBD2 (6 bases). Looked up from germline, CDR1 is ENHRY and CDR2 is SYGVKD. This CDR3 region has 16 residues. The V gene lost 6 bases and the J gene lost 5 bases, with 19 bases spanning the gap. CDR3 protein: CAIRDSLGGVTGELFF. Here the CDR3 DNA reads TGTGCCATCAGGGATTCCTTGGGGGGAGTAACCGGGGAGCTGTTTTTT.